The 18 T cell receptor beta chains presented below share a single source sample, sequenced in a study of T cells in Graves' hyperthyroidism and ophthalmopathy. What was amplified from RNA transcripts were TCR beta CDR3 regions. The TCR CDR3 first-round RT-PCR relied on the HTBI primer set. One entry per CDR3 protein results from TCRdb running MiXCR on the multiplex PCR reads. The sample consists of about 500,000 distinct CDR3 sequences, approximately 15% of them appearing once. The material sequenced was blood. The receptor source for this set is a young woman with Graves' hyperthyroidism.

This chain uses TRBV18 with TRBJ1-1; 10 nucleotides align to TRBD1. Germline V gene data show CDR1 as KGHSH and CDR2 as LQKENI. V was pared by 2 bases and J by 1 base, with 4 bases of the junction left unmatched. The CDR3 has 16 residues. CDR3 sequence reads: CASSPVWDRGNTEAFF. The CDR3 DNA is TGTGCCAGCTCACCAGTTTGGGACAGGGGGAACACTGAAGCTTTCTTT.

This clonotype was observed once. A read error may be the cause here, since a much bigger clone is one base away. CDR3 coding DNA: TGCACCAGCAGCTCGAGACAGGGGAAGGGCACCGGGGAGCTGTTTTTT. Protein sequence: CTSSSRQGKGTGELFF. The V and J genes are TRBV5-1 and TRBJ2-2; 8 nucleotides match TRBD1. CDR1 is SGHRS, CDR2 YFSETQ, per germline. The CDR3 runs to 16 residues.

This clonotype was recorded many times. V gene TRBV12-3 or TRBV12-4 combines with J gene TRBJ1-1, with TRBD1 as a possible D gene (5 bases). The CDR3 loop spans 15 amino acids. Trimming shortened V by 2 bases and J by 4 bases, and 14 bases separated the two germline ends. The DNA of the CDR3 is TGTGCCAGCAGTTTATCAGGGATGAGAGGCACTGAAGCTTTCTTT. This gives the protein CASSLSGMRGTEAFF.

This clonotype was recorded a few times. The chain combines TRBV3-1 with TRBJ2-1, with a tentative D call TRBD2 (6 bases). Trimming stripped 4 bases from V and 5 bases from J, with 18 bases between. Per germline, CDR1 LGHDT and CDR2 YNNKEL (reference sequence). The CDR3 is 16 residues long. CDR3 nucleotides: TGTGCCAGCAGCCCTGATTACGGAGGGTTAAACAATGAGCAGTTCTTC. Translating it yields CASSPDYGGLNNEQFF.

This clonotype has at least ten counts. The V gene is TRBV3-1, the J gene TRBJ2-3; D gene uncertain. Germline assignment: CDR1 LGHDT and CDR2 YNNKEL (reference sequence). V was clipped by 0 bases and J by 7 bases, with 5 bases between them. The CDR3 runs 12 residues. The CDR3 region has the DNA TGTGCCAGCAGCCAAGATCTGTATACGCAGTATTTT. Encoded protein: CASSQDLYTQYF.

This clonotype was seen at least ten times. V gene TRBV28 combines with J gene TRBJ2-7; D is possibly TRBD1 (6 bases). V lost 3 bases and J lost 2, with 14 bases in between. This CDR3 contains 15 residues. Per the germline V gene, CDR1 is MDHEN and CDR2 is SYDVKM. The CDR3, as DNA: TGTGCCAGCAGTTTCTATGGACAGCAAGCCTACGAGCAGTACTTC. Translation: CASSFYGQQAYEQYF.

The sample holds a few counts of this clonotype. The rearrangement links TRBV5-1 to TRBJ2-7, with D possibly being TRBD1 or TRBD2 (5 bases each). This CDR3 has 13 amino acids. The germline CDR1 and CDR2 sequences are SGHRS and YFSETQ. Trimming left V 1 base short and J 6 bases short, with 11 bases between. CDR3 DNA sequence: TGCGCCAGCAGCTTGAGTCCGGGGACCGAGCAGTACGTC. Translation: CASSLSPGTEQYV.

Regarding this clonotype: At one end, the junction sequence differs from germline, possibly due to a read error. The chain links TRBV12-3 or TRBV12-4 to TRBJ1-5; perhaps TRBD1 as D (5 bases). The CDR3 contains 13 residues. CDR3 nucleotide sequence: TGTGCCAGCAGACCTACAGGCAATCAGCCCCGGCATTTT. This gives the protein CASRPTGNQPRHF.

This clonotype came up many times. The chain employs TRBV7-3 and TRBJ2-1; the D call may be TRBD1 or TRBD2 (6 bases each). The CDR3 contains 15 residues. Germline CDR1 SGHTA, CDR2 FQGTGA. Trimming shortened V by 5 bases and J by 6 bases, and 17 bases separated the two germline ends. CDR3 bases: TGTGCCAGCAGCCCCTCACGCGGGGACATCAATGAGCAGTTCTTC. It codes for CASSPSRGDINEQFF. Full variable domain (missing parts from reference TRBV7-3 and TRBJ2-1): GAGVSQTPSNKVTEKGKYVELRCDPISGHTALYWYRQSLGQGPEFLIYFQGTGAADDSGLPNDRFFAVRPEGSVSTLKIQRTERGDSAVYLCASSPSRGDINEQFFGPGTRLTVL.

The chain couples TRBV9 to TRBJ2-7; D may be TRBD1 (5 bases). The CDR3 is 13 amino acids. In germline, CDR1 is SGDLS, CDR2 YYNGEE. Trimming pared 4 bases from V and 7 bases from J, leaving 15 bases between. The CDR3 sequence: CASSPMQGGEQYF. The CDR3, as DNA: TGTGCCAGCAGCCCCATGCAGGGTGGGGAGCAGTACTTC.

As concerns this clonotype: A much larger clone lies a single base off, so this may be a read error. Here the CDR3 reads CASTGLGAGEAGELFF. The CDR3, as DNA: TGTGCCAGCACCGGACTCGGGGCGGGAGAGGCCGGGGAGCTGTTTTTT. The chain couples TRBV12-3 or TRBV12-4 to TRBJ2-2, with 7 bases aligning to TRBD2. The CDR3 consists of 16 residues. Unmatched junction bases numbered 14, after V lost 7 bases and J lost 6 bases.

This clonotype was detected ten times or more. The chain is built from TRBV12-3 or TRBV12-4 and TRBJ1-4; D call uncertain. The CDR3 is made up of 13 amino acids. The V end lost 6 bases, the J end lost 6 bases, and 11 bases lay between the germline ends. The CDR3 loop reads CASSPVTHEKLFF. In DNA, the CDR3 is TGTGCCAGCAGCCCCGTCACACATGAAAAACTGTTTTTT.

The chain couples TRBV19 to TRBJ2-2, with 7 bases identical to TRBD2. Germline values: CDR1 LNHDA, CDR2 SQIVND (reference sequence). The CDR3 consists of 15 residues. Trimming removed 4 bases from V and 2 bases from J; junction bases left unmatched: 4. DNA for the CDR3: TGTGCCAGTAGTAAACTAGCGCCTAACACCGGGGAGCTGTTTTTT. Translating gives CASSKLAPNTGELFF.

The V gene is TRBV9, the J gene TRBJ1-3; a weak D match, TRBD1 (5 bases). Between the trimmed V and J ends, which lost 4 bases and 7 bases, there was a span of 21 bases. The CDR3 loop spans 16 amino acids. Germline V CDR1 and CDR2: SGDLS, YYNGEE. For the CDR3, the DNA is TGTGCCAGCAGCCCCTTGGGGGGACGGGACTGGAACACCATATATTTT. Protein: CASSPLGGRDWNTIYF.

This clonotype was counted only a few times. The chain recombines TRBV3-1 with TRBJ2-7, with 7 bases fitting TRBD2. In germline, CDR1 is LGHDT, CDR2 YNNKEL (reference sequence). The CDR3 is 15 amino acids. The V and J ends lost 0 bases and 2 bases, in that order; junction bases with no gene match: 4. Here the CDR3 reads CASSQEGTMAYEQYF. The CDR3 coding sequence is TGTGCCAGCAGCCAAGAGGGGACTATGGCCTACGAGCAGTACTTC.

The J gene is TRBJ1-1, the V gene TRBV7-6; D is unresolved. The V end lost 0 bases, the J end lost 1 base, and 9 bases lay between the germline ends. This CDR3 spans 15 amino acids. The V gene's germline CDR1 is SGHVS and CDR2 FNYEAQ. CDR3 sequence (DNA): TGTGCCAGCAGCTTAGCGAGGACCCAGAACACTGAAGCTTTCTTT. It encodes CASSLARTQNTEAFF.

The chain has TRBV29-1 and TRBJ1-1, with 10 bases identical to TRBD1. The V and J ends lost 6 bases and 6 bases, in that order; junction bases with no gene match: 7. This CDR3 comprises 13 residues. The germline CDR1 and CDR2 sequences are SQVTM and ANQGSEA. The CDR3 DNA is TGCAGCGTCGGGACAGGGGTCAGTGCTGAAGCTTTCTTT. Protein: CSVGTGVSAEAFF.

This clonotype showed up many times. Here the CDR3 DNA reads TGTGCCTGGAGTAGCCAGGGCTATTCACCCCTCCACTTT. It codes for CAWSSQGYSPLHF. The chain couples TRBV30 to TRBJ1-6; a possible D gene is TRBD1 (5 bases). The germline CDR1 and CDR2 sequences are GTSNPN and SVGIG (reference sequence). The CDR3 is 13 residues long. Trimming took 2 bases from V and 8 from J, leaving 10 bases between them.